The 9 T cell receptor beta chains reported below all come from one sample, sequenced in a study of blood T cell repertoires in COVID-19. TCRdb's table, derived via immunoSEQ multiplex PCR, lists solely in-frame clones and lacks some. This sample carries roughly 200,000 clones, approximately 83% of them seen once, and the ten largest clones take roughly 1.2%. The sample consisted of peripheral blood. These receptors were collected from a woman aged 25 to 39 with COVID-19, enrolled during active disease.

The chain uses TRBV10-1 and TRBJ2-1; D might be TRBD1 (6 bases). The CDR3 runs 14 residues. V dropped 7 bases and J dropped 0 bases, with 10 bases sitting between them. CDR1 WNHNN and CDR2 SYGVQD come from the germline V gene (reference sequence). DNA for the CDR3: TGCGCCAGCACAGGGGCAGGCTCCTACAATGAGCAGTTCTTC. Its translation: CASTGAGSYNEQFF.

Here the CDR3 reads CASSPRGQGNSPLHF. CDR3 nucleotide sequence: TGTGCCAGCTCACCCAGGGGGCAGGGTAACTCACCCCTCCACTTT. The chain recombines TRBV18 with TRBJ1-6, with 8 bases fitting TRBD1. V gave up 3 bases and J gave up 10 bases; unmatched junction bases: 8. The CDR3 length is 15 residues. Looked up from germline, CDR1 is KGHSH and CDR2 is LQKENI.

This clone appeared a single time. This chain connects TRBV27 to TRBJ1-2; a possible D gene is TRBD1 (6 bases). Germline V gives CDR1 MNHEY, CDR2 SMNVEV (reference sequence). The CDR3 has 18 amino acids. The ends were cut back, 6 bases at V and 0 bases at J, with 23 bases in the middle. CDR3 DNA: TGTGCCAGCAGGAGTTCCTTAACAGGGAGAGCGGCTAACTATGGCTACACCTTC. Its translation is CASRSSLTGRAANYGYTF.

This clone appeared a few times. The genes are TRBV7-3 and TRBJ2-7; 7 bases fit TRBD2. Germline V gene lookup returns CDR1 SGHTA and CDR2 FQGTGA. The V gene end was trimmed by 5 bases and the J gene end by 6 bases; junction bases not matched to a gene: 7. This CDR3 region has 13 residues. CDR3 sequence (DNA): TGTGCCAGCAGCCCGGGAGGCCAGGGCGAGCAGTACTTC. Its translation is CASSPGGQGEQYF.

The gene calls are TRBV11-2 and TRBJ1-2, with TRBD1 matching 8 bases. Per the germline V gene, CDR1 is SGHAT and CDR2 is FQNNGV. J gave up 8 bases and V 1 base, and 6 bases lay outside the gene matches. The CDR3 is 14 residues long. Here the CDR3 DNA reads TGTGCCAGCAGCTTAGGACAGGGGAACGAAGGCTACACCTTC. Protein product: CASSLGQGNEGYTF.

The rearrangement joins TRBV5-1 to TRBJ1-1; D remains unclear. Trimming cost V 4 bases and J 0 bases, with 7 bases left between them. This CDR3 has 13 residues. CDR1 is SGHRS and CDR2 is YFSETQ in the germline V gene. CDR3 amino acids: CASSTGLNTEAFF. CDR3 DNA: TGCGCCAGCAGCACGGGGTTGAACACTGAAGCTTTCTTT.

This chain links TRBV4-3 with TRBJ1-1; D ambiguous. From germline, CDR1 is LGHNA and CDR2 YSLEER. The ends were cut back, 0 bases at V and 3 bases at J, with 5 bases in the middle. The CDR3 runs 13 residues. CDR3 residues: CASSQDEHTEAFF. The CDR3 bases are TGCGCCAGCAGCCAAGACGAGCACACTGAAGCTTTCTTT.

This clone is a singleton in its sample. The chain combines TRBV2 with TRBJ2-2; TRBD2 aligns across 13 bases. Germline trimming cut 6 bases from V and 4 bases from J; bases unmatched to any gene: 5. The CDR3 is 16 amino acids. The germline gives CDR1 SNHLY, CDR2 FYNNEI. CDR3 region: CASRATSGRGTGELFF. The CDR3 bases are TGTGCCAGCAGGGCAACTAGCGGGAGGGGCACCGGGGAGCTGTTTTTT.

J is TRBJ2-1 and V is TRBV27, with D tentatively TRBD2 (5 bases). V was trimmed by 6 bases and J by 0 bases, leaving 15 bases between them. This CDR3 comprises 16 residues. Germline V gene lookup returns CDR1 MNHEY and CDR2 SMNVEV (reference sequence). The DNA of the CDR3 is TGTGCCAGCAGAAAACTAGGAGAAGGCTCCTACAATGAGCAGTTCTTC. Amino acid sequence: CASRKLGEGSYNEQFF.